This T cell receptor beta chain was captured in a study of T cell responses to AZD1222 COVID-19 vaccine. Broader study findings: At baseline, just 6 or 7 AZD1222 recipients tested seropositive. CD4 TCRs linked to vaccination spanned spike, dominating at 160-218 and 743-854. Donors, mostly white British, included more females; clonal diversity was possibly underestimated.

Profiling relied on immunoSEQ multiplex PCR, and the TCRdb table lists in-frame clones only, not all of them. The repertoire holds 150,000 or so clones, with about nine tenths as singletons. Germline assignment: CDR1 SQVTM and CDR2 ANQGSEA. With 2 bases removed from V and 4 bases from J, the gap between germline ends came to 12 bases. The CDR3 runs to 14 residues. Notes on this clone: Its antigen is still unknown.

The specimen comprised peripheral blood, sampled on day 0 of AZD1222 vaccination. The chain is built from TRBV29-1 and TRBJ2-1; tentatively, D is TRBD1 (5 bases). This TCR was recovered from an adult in good health. CDR3 sequence reads: CSVERADTYNEQFF. The CDR3 DNA reads as TGCAGCGTTGAAAGGGCGGACACTTACAATGAGCAGTTCTTC.